The rows below give T cell receptor beta chains drawn from one sample of a study of human T cells and chemical hapten exposure. A single record per CDR3 protein comes from TCRdb applying MiXCR to the RACE reads. The profile covers 80,000 or so distinct CDR3 sequences, with over 8.5% appearing a single time and approximately 4.4% taken by the ten largest. The specimen comprised whole blood, sampled in connection with sensitization to the hapten diphenylcyclopropenone (DPC). The receptors were gathered from a woman aged 50 to 65 with alopecia areata. Some clones in this sample may be carry-over from other donors' samples. Each CDR3 is given with its conserved first and last residue. Fields, in order: clone size, D gene, V gene, J gene, CDR3 DNA, CDR3 protein. A D gene is named only where the DNA matches it firmly. Not all rows give a size; the values are once, few, many and, for expanded clones, a class.

.	TRBD2	TRBV6-1	TRBJ2-1	TGTGCCAGCCAGGTAGCGGGAACAAAGAATGAGCAGTTCTTC	CASQVAGTKNEQFF
few	.	TRBV27	TRBJ2-1	TGTGCCAGCAGTCGCCGAGGAGACAATGAGCAGTTCTTC	CASSRRGDNEQFF
many	.	TRBV7-3	TRBJ2-3	TGTGCCAGCAGCCGGTGGGCAGGAGGGACAGATACGCAGTATTTT	CASSRWAGGTDTQYF
.	.	TRBV6-6	TRBJ2-6	TGTGCCAGCGGCGGGACTCATGCTGGGGCCAACGTCCTGACTTTC	CASGGTHAGANVLTF
few	TRBD2	TRBV2	TRBJ2-2	TGTGCCAGCAGTGATGGGTCGCTAGCGGGAGGCACCGGGGAGCTGTTTTTT	CASSDGSLAGGTGELFF
many	.	TRBV5-4	TRBJ2-2	TGTGCCAGCAGCGGCGAGACCGGGGAGCTGTTTTTT	CASSGETGELFF
medium-sized	.	TRBV4-1	TRBJ2-1	TGCGCCAGCAGCCAAACTAGTACCTACAATGAGCAGTTCTTC	CASSQTSTYNEQFF
few	TRBD1	TRBV18	TRBJ2-5	TGTGCCAGCTCACCCAGGGGGTTCCAAGAGACCCAGTACTTC	CASSPRGFQETQYF
few	.	TRBV25-1	TRBJ1-3	TGTGCCAGCAGTGCCCTTGAAGGCTCTGGAAACACCATATATTTT	CASSALEGSGNTIYF
.	.	TRBV11-3	TRBJ2-7	TGTGCCAGCAGCTTAGGGCAAATGGGCGCGGGGAACGAGCAGTACTTC	CASSLGQMGAGNEQYF
.	.	TRBV7-2	TRBJ1-2	TGTGCCAGCAGCTTTCGTATTATTAACTATGGCTACACCTTC	CASSFRIINYGYTF
.	.	TRBV11-1	TRBJ2-7	TGTGCCAGCAGCCGAGAACGGGGGACCGGGCAGTACTTC	CASSRERGTGQYF
.	.	TRBV7-8	TRBJ2-5	TGTGCCAGCAGCAACCTCGAGACCCAGTACTTC	CASSNLETQYF
few	TRBD1	TRBV27	TRBJ1-2	TGTGCCAGCGGCCCACAGACAGGGCTTAACTATGGCTACACCTTC	CASGPQTGLNYGYTF
.	.	TRBV12-3/TRBV12-4	TRBJ1-2	TGTGCCAGCACCGCTTTCTCCGGCTACACCTTC	CASTAFSGYTF
many	.	TRBV7-2	TRBJ2-3	TGTGCCAGCAGCTTATTAGTCCTACAGTACACAGATACGCAGTATTTT	CASSLLVLQYTDTQYF
.	.	TRBV6-5	TRBJ2-3	TGTGCCAGCAGTGTCTCGGATGGAGTGGATACGCAGTATTTT	CASSVSDGVDTQYF
many	TRBD2	TRBV13	TRBJ2-1	TGTGCCAGCAGCTCGCGTACCGGCTTAGCGGGCCACTACAATGAGCAGTTCTTC	CASSSRTGLAGHYNEQFF
many	TRBD2	TRBV7-8	TRBJ2-5	TGTGCCAGCAGCTCCGGGACTAGCGGGAGGGCCTCACAAGAGACCCAGTACTTC	CASSSGTSGRASQETQYF
.	.	TRBV29-1	TRBJ2-5	TGCAGCGTGAGAGCCAGCCAAGAGACCCAGTACTTC	CSVRASQETQYF
few	.	TRBV20-1	TRBJ1-4	TGCAGTGCTAGAGAAGGGGGGGGAATTGAAAAACTGTTTTTT	CSAREGGGIEKLFF
few	TRBD2	TRBV20-1	TRBJ2-1	TGCAGTGCTCCCCCCGGGACTAGCGGGAGTTACTTCTACAATGAGCAGTTCTTC	CSAPPGTSGSYFYNEQFF
few	.	TRBV7-2	TRBJ2-7	TGTGCCAGCAGCAAGGACAACGGAGCCTACGAGCAGTACTTC	CASSKDNGAYEQYF
many	.	TRBV18	TRBJ1-1	TGTGCCAGCTCACCAGAGGTCGGGAGTACTGAAGCTTTCTTT	CASSPEVGSTEAFF
few	TRBD2	TRBV6-5	TRBJ2-7	TGTGCCAGCAGTTTCTCTCGCAGCGGGGGTTACTACGAGCAGTACTTC	CASSFSRSGGYYEQYF
few	.	TRBV11-1	TRBJ2-3	TGTGCCAGCAGCTTACAGCGGTTCACAGATACGCAGTATTTT	CASSLQRFTDTQYF